This T cell receptor beta chain derives from a study of shared clonotypes between healthy human individuals. Overall study: A donor's plate count was three for CD4 naive and three for CD4 memory; CD8 naive had two and CD8 memory one. Study results and limitations: Across subsets, estimated richness was generally greater for naive than for memory populations.

About this clone itself: The antigen remains unidentified.

Assay used: immunoSEQ multiplex PCR; TCRdb lists only in-frame clones, some missing. Of 2 million to 2.5 million clones detected, 90% to 95% appear once; the ten largest clones hold 0.3% to 0.4%. Germline CDR1 reads SGHRS; CDR2 reads YFSETQ. V lost 6 bases to trimming and J lost 0 bases, with 12 bases between them. CDR3 length: 14 amino acids. The gene calls are TRBV5-1 and TRBJ1-1, with D unresolved. This clonotype was sampled from a man younger than 35 in good health. Some clones in this sample may be carry-over from other donors' samples. Sequenced sample: naive CD4+ T cells from PBMCs. Indicated subset: CD45RA+ positively selected. Here the CDR3 DNA reads TGCGCCAGCACCGCGGCGGGTTTGAACACTGAAGCTTTCTTT. Amino acid sequence: CASTAAGLNTEAFF.